These 5 T cell receptor beta chains share one sample of origin, sequenced in a study of T cell responses to AZD1222 COVID-19 vaccine. Sequenced by immunoSEQ multiplex PCR; TCRdb stores in-frame clones only, minus some. In the table there are more than 95,000 clones, over 75% of which are singletons. Specimen: peripheral blood, collected on day 0 of MenACWY control vaccination. The receptors derive from an adult in good health.

Here the CDR3 reads CASSLIRTGGHEQYF. CDR3 bases: TGTGCCAGCAGCTTAATCAGGACAGGGGGCCACGAGCAGTACTTC. This chain joins TRBV11-2 and TRBJ2-7, with 11 nucleotides matching TRBD1. CDR3 length: 15 residues. With V trimmed by 2 bases and J by 5 bases, 5 bases remained unmatched. Per the germline V gene, CDR1 is SGHAT and CDR2 is FQNNGV.

The V and J genes are TRBV14 and TRBJ2-3; 13 positions agree with TRBD2. The junction had 10 bases not matched to a gene; V was cut back by 4 bases and J by 6 bases. There are 17 residues in the CDR3. Germline V gene sequence: CDR1 SGHDN, CDR2 FVKESK. Here the CDR3 reads CASSREQGLAGMDTQYF. DNA for the CDR3: TGTGCCAGCAGCCGCGAACAGGGACTAGCGGGGATGGATACGCAGTATTTT.

The V call is TRBV3-1 (or the pseudogene TRBV3-2), the J call TRBJ1-4; 9 positions match TRBD1. Looked up from germline, CDR1 is LGHDT and CDR2 is YNNKEL (reference sequence). The J segment lost 4 bases and the V segment lost 1 base, leaving 7 bases of the junction unmatched. The CDR3 runs 17 residues. CDR3 in DNA: TGTGCCAGCAGCCAAGGGAAAAGGACAGGGGTTAATGAAAAACTGTTTTTT. It yields the protein CASSQGKRTGVNEKLFF.

The genes are TRBV7-6 and TRBJ1-1; weak D call: TRBD1 (5 bases). V was pared by 5 bases and J by 0 bases, with 13 bases between. In germline, CDR1 is SGHVS, CDR2 FNYEAQ. This CDR3 has 15 residues. The CDR3, as DNA: TGTGCCAGCAGCCCCCAGGGAGAGATGAACACTGAAGCTTTCTTT. Translating gives CASSPQGEMNTEAFF.

The chain has TRBV11-2 and TRBJ1-6; 10 nucleotides align to TRBD1. The CDR3 spans 18 residues. Looked up from germline, CDR1 is SGHAT and CDR2 is FQNNGV. The trim removed 4 bases at V and 3 bases at J, leaving 9 bases unmatched. In nucleotides, the CDR3 is TGTGCCAGCAGCTCTCGAGCCGGGACAGGGGACTATAATTCACCCCTCCACTTT. This codes for CASSSRAGTGDYNSPLHF.